This passage covers 24 T cell receptor beta chains from one sample sequenced in a study of blood T cells in healthy people across ages (dated by TCRdb to between 2015 and 2016). Libraries were made using 5' RACE. Sequenced on an Illumina HiSeq 2500. The second PCR ran for about 6 to 11 cycles and used a J-beta primer mix along with a sample-barcoded 5' primer. TCRdb reran the public reads through fastp at Q25 and MiXCR, keeping productive beta chains. Rows are unified per CDR3 protein, each entry keeping the most common DNA and genes. Present in this sample are approximately 810,000 distinct CDR3 sequences, 29% of which were seen just once. The ten largest make up 15% to 20% of the sample. Sequenced material: blood. These receptors originate from a woman of 80 years or more in good health.

The chain combines TRBV2 with TRBJ1-1; D possibly corresponds to TRBD1 (6 bases). Germline V gives CDR1 SNHLY, CDR2 FYNNEI. The CDR3 sequence is 13 residues long. The ends were cut back, 6 bases at V and 3 bases at J, with 11 bases in the middle. The CDR3 nucleotides read TGTGCCAGCAGGGGACGGACAGACACTGAAGCTTTCTTT. It encodes CASRGRTDTEAFF.

This clonotype was detected a few times. The J gene is TRBJ2-6, the V gene TRBV27; D may match TRBD1 or TRBD2 (6 bases each). V was shortened by 7 bases and J by 2 bases, with 18 bases between the two germline ends. The CDR3 is 17 residues long. Germline V lookup: CDR1 MNHEY, CDR2 SMNVEV (reference sequence). CDR3 in DNA: TGTGCCAGCAAACGAGTTTCGGGGGCGGCTGGGGCCAACGTCCTGACTTTC. It specifies CASKRVSGAAGANVLTF.

This clonotype was recorded at least ten times. V is TRBV6-2 or TRBV6-3 and J is TRBJ2-1, with 8 nucleotides matching TRBD2. Per the germline V gene, CDR1 is MNHEY and CDR2 is SVGEGT. V trimming: 7 bases; J trimming: 7 bases; junction bases outside the gene matches: 9. CDR3 length: 14 residues. CDR3: CASIPLGGANEQFF. The CDR3 nucleotides read TGTGCCAGCATTCCTCTCGGGGGGGCGAATGAGCAGTTCTTC.

This clonotype was counted ten times or more. This chain connects TRBV5-5 to TRBJ2-3; 10 bases line up with TRBD1. The germline V gene has CDR1 SGHKS and CDR2 YYEKEE (reference sequence). The V segment lost 3 bases and the J segment 2 bases; nucleotides outside the gene matches: 6. This CDR3 spans 16 amino acids. CDR3 in amino acids: CASSSLGQGNTDTQYF. CDR3 sequence (DNA): TGTGCCAGCAGCTCACTGGGACAGGGGAACACAGATACGCAGTATTTT. Complete variable domain (other parts from reference TRBV5-5 and TRBJ2-3): DAGVTQSPTHLIKTRGQQVTLRCSPISGHKSVSWYQQVLGQGPQFIFQYYEKEERGRGNFPDRFSARQFPNYSSELNVNALLLGDSALYLCASSSLGQGNTDTQYFGPGTRLTVL.

This clonotype was counted at least ten times. The CDR3 nucleotides are TGCGCCAGCAGCACGGGACGAAGTAGCTCCTACAATGAGCAGTTCTTC. It is translated as CASSTGRSSSYNEQFF. This sequence joins TRBV5-1 and TRBJ2-1; D could derive from TRBD1 or TRBD2 (5 bases each). Germline CDR1 SGHRS, CDR2 YFSETQ. The CDR3 consists of 16 residues. Trimming cost V 4 bases and J 0 bases, with 14 bases left between them.

This clonotype was detected many times. V and J are TRBV20-1 and TRBJ2-5, with no clear D. This CDR3 region has 14 residues. Germline-derived CDR1 and CDR2 are DFQATT and SNEGSKA (reference sequence). V shed 1 base and J shed 3 bases, with 12 bases lying between them. The CDR3 loop reads CSARVVEEKETQYF. The CDR3, as DNA: TGCAGTGCTAGAGTCGTAGAGGAGAAAGAGACCCAGTACTTC.

At least ten counts were recorded for this clonotype. The V gene is TRBV7-2, the J gene TRBJ2-7; 9 nucleotides match TRBD2. The CDR3 loop spans 17 amino acids. The germline V gene encodes CDR1 SGHTA and CDR2 FQGNSA. V was clipped by 1 base and J by 4 bases; unmatched bases: 11. This CDR3 is CASSLVSGTSPAYEQYF. The CDR3 DNA follows: TGTGCCAGCAGCTTAGTGAGTGGGACTAGCCCTGCTTACGAGCAGTACTTC.

This clonotype occurred many times. CDR3 loop: CASSSRGGPTYNEQFF. CDR3 nucleotides: TGTGCCAGCAGCTCCCGGGGGGGCCCAACCTACAATGAGCAGTTCTTC. The chain has TRBV7-6 and TRBJ2-1; 8 positions agree with TRBD2. J was trimmed by 2 bases and V by 4 bases; bases with no gene match: 7. Germline lookup yields CDR1 SGHVS and CDR2 FNYEAQ. This CDR3 is built from 16 residues.

This clonotype was seen only a few times. The V and J genes are TRBV5-6 and TRBJ2-3, with D uncertain. There are 15 residues in the CDR3. Germline values: CDR1 SGHDT, CDR2 YYEEEE. With 4 bases removed from V and 4 bases from J, the gap between germline ends came to 16 bases. CDR3 protein: CASSHRNLWPDTQYF. The CDR3, as DNA: TGTGCCAGCAGCCACCGGAACCTATGGCCAGATACGCAGTATTTT.

This clonotype came up many times. This chain joins TRBV20-1 and TRBJ2-1, with 9 bases matching TRBD2. The CDR3 has 14 amino acids. Germline V lookup: CDR1 DFQATT, CDR2 SNEGSKA (reference sequence). V was clipped by 0 bases and J by 7 bases; unmatched bases: 4. Here the CDR3 DNA reads TGCAGTGCTAGAGATGGACTAGCGCGGAATGAGCAGTTCTTC. Translation: CSARDGLARNEQFF.

The sample holds one count of this clonotype. This chain joins TRBV19 and TRBJ2-4; D not certain. With the DNA end fitting TRBJ2-7 better, the J assignment may be wrong. The CDR3 loop spans 12 amino acids. Germline assignment: CDR1 LNHDA and CDR2 SQIVND (reference sequence). The DNA for the CDR3 is TGTGCCAGTACCTCTCCCTCGTACGAGCAGTACTTC. Protein: CASTSPSYEQYF.

This clonotype appeared many times. This chain connects TRBV4-2 to TRBJ2-3; 7 bases map to TRBD2. Germline V lookup: CDR1 LGHNA, CDR2 YNFKEQ. Unmatched junction bases numbered 12, after V lost 1 base and J lost 2 bases. This CDR3 is 18 amino acids long. CDR3: CASSQGLLARVATDTQYF. The DNA of the CDR3 is TGTGCCAGCAGCCAAGGGTTACTAGCGAGGGTGGCCACAGATACGCAGTATTTT.

In its sample, this clonotype was seen many times. The chain has TRBV12-3 or TRBV12-4 and TRBJ1-6; a possible D gene is TRBD1 (6 bases). The CDR3 contains 15 residues. Trimming left V 5 bases short and J 6 bases short, with 14 bases between. DNA of the CDR3: TGTGCCAGCAGTCATGGACAGTTAGTTAATTCACCCCTCCACTTT. Translation gives CASSHGQLVNSPLHF.

This clonotype was seen repeatedly, ten times or more. The rearrangement links TRBV4-3 to TRBJ2-3; no clear D. The germline V gene has CDR1 LGHNA and CDR2 YSLEER. Trimming stripped 4 bases from V and 6 bases from J, with 17 bases between. CDR3 length equals 15 residues. Written as DNA, the CDR3 is TGCGCCAGCAGCCTCGGGCGGACGAACGGGGATACGCAGTATTTT. Residues: CASSLGRTNGDTQYF.

This clonotype was seen repeatedly, ten times or more. This chain uses TRBV10-3 with TRBJ2-7; perhaps D is TRBD1 or TRBD2 (5 bases each). The CDR3 is 15 amino acids. V lost 0 bases and J lost 2, with 11 bases in between. Germline V gives CDR1 ENHRY, CDR2 SYGVKD. CDR3 in amino acids: CAISESGGGPYEQYF. Here the CDR3 DNA reads TGTGCCATCAGTGAGTCCGGTGGGGGTCCCTACGAGCAGTACTTC.

Remarks on this clonotype: A much bigger clone sits one base away, suggesting this may be a read error. This sequence joins TRBV5-1 and TRBJ2-1; 9 bases align to TRBD1. The CDR3 is 16 residues long. V dropped 0 bases and J dropped 13; count of bases not matched to a gene: 14. Germline CDR1 is SGHRS and CDR2 is YFSETQ. The CDR3 reads CASSLASGQGVTTQFF. The CDR3, as DNA: TGCGCCAGCAGCTTGGCCTCGGGACAGGGTGTAACGACCCAGTTCTTC.

At least ten counts were recorded for this clonotype. The chain is built from TRBV20-1 and TRBJ2-3; D possibly matches TRBD1 or TRBD2 (5 bases each). Germline CDR1 is DFQATT and CDR2 is SNEGSKA (reference sequence). The V end was cut by 2 bases, the J end by 2 bases, with 17 bases between. The CDR3 spans 16 residues. The CDR3 spells CSARPSEEGNTDTQYF. The CDR3 nucleotides are TGCAGTGCTAGACCTTCCGAAGAGGGGAACACAGATACGCAGTATTTT.

This clonotype was seen many times. The chain joins TRBV7-9 to TRBJ1-1; 8 nucleotides agree with TRBD1. Germline CDR1 SEHNR, CDR2 FQNEAQ (reference sequence). This CDR3 is built from 14 residues. J gave up 1 base and V 5 bases, and 3 bases lay outside the gene matches. The CDR3 here is CASSGGQANTEAFF. For the CDR3, the DNA is TGTGCCAGCAGCGGGGGACAGGCGAACACTGAAGCTTTCTTT.

The chain employs TRBV12-3 or TRBV12-4 and TRBJ2-3; TRBD1 agrees at 7 bases. CDR3 length: 16 residues. V gave up 5 bases and J gave up 2 bases; unmatched junction bases: 10. The CDR3 loop is CASSPPGQEITDTQYF. CDR3 DNA: TGTGCCAGCAGTCCCCCCGGACAGGAGATCACAGATACGCAGTATTTT.

At least ten counts were recorded for this clonotype. The chain joins TRBV27 to TRBJ2-5; no firm D call. Per germline, CDR1 MNHEY and CDR2 SMNVEV (reference sequence). The CDR3 is 13 amino acids. Trimming took 8 bases from V and 6 from J, leaving 16 bases between them. This chain's CDR3 is CASPRVIRKTQYF. CDR3 bases: TGTGCCAGCCCCCGGGTAATAAGGAAGACCCAGTACTTC.

The V and J genes are TRBV5-1 and TRBJ1-5; TRBD1 agrees at 9 bases. The trim removed 0 bases at V and 3 bases at J, leaving 4 bases unmatched. CDR3 length: 16 amino acids. In germline, CDR1 is SGHRS, CDR2 YFSETQ. CDR3 DNA sequence: TGCGCCAGCAGCTTGGACGGGACAGGGCACAATCAGCCCCAGCATTTT. This encodes CASSLDGTGHNQPQHF.

The chain employs TRBV20-1 and TRBJ2-3; D might be TRBD2 (5 bases). This CDR3 has 12 residues. Deletions cut 3 bases from V and 6 bases from J, with 10 bases between. Germline V lookup: CDR1 DFQATT, CDR2 SNEGSKA (reference sequence). For the CDR3, the DNA is TGCAGTGCTAGGGCGGGTGAGGATACGCAGTATTTT. Encoded protein: CSARAGEDTQYF.

This clonotype was seen ten or more times. The J gene is TRBJ2-1, the V gene TRBV4-3, with 11 bases identical to TRBD1. This CDR3 region has 15 residues. The germline V gene encodes CDR1 LGHNA and CDR2 YSLEER. V shed 2 bases, J shed 9 bases, and the junction held 6 bases outside the gene matches. CDR3 sequence: CASSQRDRGSGEQFF. CDR3 nucleotide sequence: TGCGCCAGCAGCCAACGGGACAGGGGGTCGGGTGAGCAGTTCTTC.

This clonotype was found many times. V usage is TRBV24-1 and J usage is TRBJ2-5, with 9 positions matching TRBD1. CDR1 KGHDR and CDR2 SFDVKD come from the germline V gene. Germline trimming cut 4 bases from V and 5 bases from J; bases unmatched to any gene: 10. The CDR3 runs 16 residues. The CDR3 nucleotides read TGTGCCACCAGTGAGGGGGCAACAGGGGGCCGGGAGACCCAGTACTTC. Translated, it gives CATSEGATGGRETQYF.